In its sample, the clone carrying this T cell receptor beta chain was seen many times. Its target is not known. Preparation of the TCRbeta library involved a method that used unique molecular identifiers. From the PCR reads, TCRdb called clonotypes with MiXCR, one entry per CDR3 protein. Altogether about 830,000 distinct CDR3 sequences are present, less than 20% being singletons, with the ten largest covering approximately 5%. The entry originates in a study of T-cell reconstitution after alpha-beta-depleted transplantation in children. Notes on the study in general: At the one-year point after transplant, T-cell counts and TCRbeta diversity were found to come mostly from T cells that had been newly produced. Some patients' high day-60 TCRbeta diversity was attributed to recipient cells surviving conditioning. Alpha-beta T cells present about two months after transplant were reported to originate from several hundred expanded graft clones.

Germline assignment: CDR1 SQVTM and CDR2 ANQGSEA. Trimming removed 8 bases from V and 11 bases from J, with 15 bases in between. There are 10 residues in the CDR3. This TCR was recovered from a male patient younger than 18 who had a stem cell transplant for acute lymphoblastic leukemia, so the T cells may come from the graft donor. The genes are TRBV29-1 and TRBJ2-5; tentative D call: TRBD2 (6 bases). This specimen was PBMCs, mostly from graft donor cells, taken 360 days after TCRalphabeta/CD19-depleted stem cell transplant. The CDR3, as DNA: TGCAGCACCCGGGACTCCCGTCAGTACTTC. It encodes CSTRDSRQYF.